This TCR beta chain was captured by sequencing in a study of blood T cell repertoires in COVID-19. Study details: The analysed material was cDNA or gDNA that came from T cells, B-cell-depleted T cells, or PBMCs.

How the authors handled the data: Amplifying reference gene primers gave estimates of nucleated cell counts. Assay: immunoSEQ multiplex PCR; the TCRdb copy retains only in-frame clones and omits some. V, J and clone size were drawn from that table, and D and trimming were deduced from the DNA. In the table there are approximately 230,000 clones, about 90% of which are singletons. There are 16 residues in the CDR3. CDR1 and CDR2 (germline): LGHDT, YNNKEL (reference sequence). V was shortened by 4 bases and J by 4 bases, with 19 bases between the two germline ends. Participants were aged about 18 to 100 years from around 24 US areas. Participants' reported clinical history set cohort assignment.

The source is a woman aged 25 to 39 with acute COVID-19. V and J are TRBV3-1 (or the pseudogene TRBV3-2) and TRBJ1-1, with a weak D call TRBD1 (6 bases). Sequenced input: PBMCs or T cells enriched from blood (not recorded which). The CDR3: CASSLGQSGDVTEAFF. CDR3 DNA: TGTGCCAGCAGCCTCGGACAGTCGGGTGATGTCACTGAAGCTTTCTTT.